The 13 T cell receptor beta chains below all came from one sample that was sequenced in a study of blood T cell repertoires in COVID-19. The data were produced by immunoSEQ multiplex PCR, yet TCRdb's version contains in-frame clones alone and is incomplete. The sample shows more than 200,000 clones, around 86% of them seen only once. Sample: PBMCs or T cells enriched from blood (not recorded which). The receptors were sampled from a woman aged 45-59 years who had recovered from COVID-19.

This chain joins TRBV6-2 or TRBV6-3 and TRBJ2-5; 10 bases map to TRBD2. Germline-derived CDR1 and CDR2 are MNHEY and SVGEGT. The CDR3 spans 16 residues. V dropped 5 bases and J dropped 2; count of bases not matched to a gene: 8. DNA of the CDR3: TGTGCCAGCAGTACGACCGGACTAGCGGAACAAGAGACCCAGTACTTC. Protein: CASSTTGLAEQETQYF.

The chain uses TRBV28 and TRBJ2-1, with 8 bases lining up with TRBD2. V shed 8 bases, J shed 4 bases, and the junction held 7 bases outside the gene matches. Per germline, CDR1 MDHEN and CDR2 SYDVKM. The CDR3 totals 14 residues. The CDR3 spells CASRGAGGYNEQFF. The CDR3 nucleotides read TGTGCCAGCCGAGGGGCGGGAGGTTACAATGAGCAGTTCTTC.

This chain joins TRBV7-9 and TRBJ1-2; 8 bases line up with TRBD1. This CDR3 region has 14 residues. J gave up 3 bases and V 3 bases, and 3 bases lay outside the gene matches. The germline gives CDR1 SEHNR, CDR2 FQNEAQ (reference sequence). CDR3 coding DNA: TGTGCCAGCAGCTTCCAGGACAGGGACTATGGCTACACCTTC. This sequence encodes CASSFQDRDYGYTF.

The rearrangement joins TRBV4-2 to TRBJ2-3, with a possible D match to TRBD1 (5 bases). Trimming left V 4 bases short and J 6 bases short, with 8 bases between. Germline CDR1 and CDR2: LGHNA and YNFKEQ. CDR3 length equals 12 residues. The CDR3 sequence is CASSPQGDTQYF. In DNA, the CDR3 is TGTGCCAGCAGCCCTCAGGGCGATACGCAGTATTTT.

V gene TRBV24-1 combines with J gene TRBJ1-2; 9 nucleotides align to TRBD1. Germline CDR1 and CDR2: KGHDR and SFDVKD. The V gene end was trimmed by 3 bases and the J gene end by 4 bases; junction bases not matched to a gene: 8. The CDR3 has 16 residues. Written as DNA, the CDR3 is TGTGCCACCAGTGATAGGACAGGGGACATGGGCTATGGCTACACCTTC. Protein product: CATSDRTGDMGYGYTF.

This sequence joins TRBV11-2 and TRBJ1-4; D is unresolved. V was clipped by 4 bases and J by 8 bases, with 11 bases between them. CDR1 and CDR2 (germline): SGHAT, FQNNGV. The CDR3 length is 13 residues. The CDR3 DNA reads as TGTGCCAGCAGCTCCACGGCGGTGGAAAAACTGTTTTTT. The encoded protein is CASSSTAVEKLFF. Using reference TRBV11-2 and TRBJ1-4 for the parts outside the CDR3, the full variable domain is EAGVAQSPRYKIIEKRQSVAFWCNPISGHATLYWYQQILGQGPKLLIQFQNNGVVDDSQLPKDRFSAERLKGVDSTLKIQPAKLEDSAVYLCASSSTAVEKLFFGSGTQLSVL.

This chain connects TRBV28 to TRBJ1-1, with 9 positions matching TRBD1. CDR3 size: 14 residues. Germline trimming cut 6 bases from V and 7 bases from J; bases unmatched to any gene: 9. Per germline, CDR1 MDHEN and CDR2 SYDVKM. The CDR3 is CASSPSGTGFEAFF. The CDR3 nucleotides are TGTGCCAGCAGCCCCTCGGGGACAGGGTTTGAAGCTTTCTTT. The entire variable domain, with the rest obtained from reference TRBV28 and TRBJ1-1, is as follows: DVKVTQSSRYLVKRTGEKVFLECVQDMDHENMFWYRQDPGLGLRLIYFSYDVKMKEKGDIPEGYSVSREKKERFSLILESASTNQTSMYLCASSPSGTGFEAFFGQGTRLTVV.

V usage is TRBV9 and J usage is TRBJ2-3; 12 nucleotides line up with TRBD1. This CDR3 spans 15 amino acids. Germline values: CDR1 SGDLS, CDR2 YYNGEE. V shed 2 bases and J 5 bases; nucleotides not matched to a gene: 3. The CDR3 loop reads CASSVGTGGLDTQYF. The CDR3 DNA follows: TGTGCCAGCAGCGTCGGGACAGGGGGCTTAGATACGCAGTATTTT.

V usage is TRBV19 and J usage is TRBJ2-3; TRBD2 aligns across 15 bases. Germline values: CDR1 LNHDA, CDR2 SQIVND (reference sequence). After removal of 7 bases from V and 4 bases from J, the junction contained 18 bases not matched to a gene. This CDR3 spans 20 amino acids. The CDR3: CASTPGLAGGKQGVADTQYF. CDR3 nucleotide sequence: TGTGCCAGTACCCCAGGACTAGCGGGAGGGAAACAAGGCGTTGCAGATACGCAGTATTTT.

The chain has TRBV6-5 and TRBJ2-7; 10 nucleotides agree with TRBD2. Germline lookup yields CDR1 MNHEY and CDR2 SVGAGI. Trimming took 7 bases from V and 3 from J; bases not matched to a gene: 6. This CDR3 is 14 amino acids long. The CDR3 nucleotides are TGTGCCAGCAAACCACTAGCGGGAATCTACGAGCAGTACTTC. It translates to CASKPLAGIYEQYF.

The chain combines TRBV30 with TRBJ2-7; D unresolved. CDR1 and CDR2 from the germline V gene are GTSNPN and SVGIG (reference sequence). V lost 2 bases and J 3 bases, leaving 8 bases between the germline ends. The CDR3 is made up of 12 amino acids. CDR3 loop: CAWSQQYYEQYF. The CDR3 DNA follows: TGTGCCTGGAGTCAACAGTACTACGAGCAGTACTTC. Looking up the rest from reference TRBV30 and TRBJ2-7 gives the full variable domain: SQTIHQWPATLVQPVGSPLSLECTVEGTSNPNLYWYRQAAGRGLQLLFYSVGIGQISSEVPQNLSASRPQDRQFILSSKKLLLSDSGFYLCAWSQQYYEQYFGPGTRLTVT.

V is TRBV5-4 and J is TRBJ2-2, with D possibly being TRBD2 (6 bases). The CDR3 totals 15 residues. The germline V and J ends were trimmed by 5 bases and 4 bases, with 15 bases remaining between them. The germline gives CDR1 SGHNT, CDR2 YYREEE (reference sequence). The CDR3 is CASRQTTGATGELFF. The CDR3 nucleotides are TGTGCCAGCAGGCAGACGACGGGAGCCACCGGGGAGCTGTTTTTT.

The chain recombines TRBV7-9 with TRBJ1-4; possible D gene TRBD1, 6 bases. Trimming stripped 2 bases from V and 8 bases from J, with 15 bases between. The CDR3 contains 15 residues. Germline V CDR1 and CDR2: SEHNR, FQNEAQ (reference sequence). For the CDR3, the DNA is TGTGCCAGCAGCTTACATTCGGGGGGCCTAGAAAAACTGTTTTTT. Translating gives CASSLHSGGLEKLFF.